This entry lists 30 T cell receptor beta chains sequenced from one sample in a study of T cell repertoires in cytomegalovirus infection. TCRdb redid the calling of the reads with MiXCR, one entry per CDR3 protein. The sample has approximately 700,000 distinct CDR3 sequences, less than 40% seen once. Sequences were obtained from PBMCs. These TCRs come from a human donor in good health (CMV status not recorded). Some clones in this sample may be carry-over from other donors' samples.

The rearrangement joins TRBV7-8 to TRBJ1-6, with D unclear. This CDR3 spans 15 amino acids. Germline V gives CDR1 SGHVS, CDR2 FQNEAQ. V lost 5 bases to trimming and J lost 6 bases, with 14 bases between them. The CDR3 DNA sequence: TGTGCCAGCAGCCCCCGGGTCAGCGTTAATTCACCCCTCCACTTT. It specifies CASSPRVSVNSPLHF.

About this clonotype: Given a much more abundant clone one base away, this may be a read error. The chain joins TRBV19 to TRBJ1-4, with TRBD1 identical over 8 bases. CDR1 is LNHDA, CDR2 SQIVND, per germline (reference sequence). The CDR3 sequence is 12 residues long. CDR3 coding DNA: TGTGCCACACGACAGGGGAAAGAAAAACTGCTTTTT. It is translated as CATRQGKEKLLF.

For this clonotype: A junction boundary mismatches the germline segment, possibly from a read error. The chain has TRBV7-8 and TRBJ1-4; D is undetermined. CDR3 length: 14 residues. Per the germline V gene, CDR1 is SGHVS and CDR2 is FQNEAQ. The CDR3 region is CASSFLAYGENLFF. The CDR3 nucleotides are TGTGCCAGCAGCTTCCTCGCTTATGGGGAAAACCTGTTTTTT. The variable domain in full, completed from reference TRBV7-8 and TRBJ1-4, reads GAGVSQSPRYKVAKRGQDVALRCDPISGHVSLFWYQQALGQGPEFLTYFQNEAQLDKSGLPSDRFFAERPEGSVSTLKIQRTQQEDSAVYLCASSFLAYGENLFFGSGTQLSVL.

V usage is TRBV12-3 or TRBV12-4 and J usage is TRBJ2-7; D is perhaps TRBD2 (6 bases). Trimming cost V 3 bases and J 3 bases, with 12 bases left between them. CDR3 size: 14 residues. The CDR3 DNA reads as TGTGCCAGCAGTTTGGTCCGGGAGCTCTACGAGCAGTACTTC. Protein product: CASSLVRELYEQYF.

This clonotype came up a few times. The chain recombines TRBV12-3 or TRBV12-4 with TRBJ1-5; no reliable D call. V lost 5 bases and J lost 6, with 8 bases in between. The CDR3 loop spans 12 amino acids. In DNA form, the CDR3 reads TGTGCCAGCAGTGGACTTACTCAGCCCCAGCATTTT. Translating it yields CASSGLTQPQHF.

This chain uses TRBV7-8 with TRBJ1-1, with no clear D. The germline gives CDR1 SGHVS, CDR2 FQNEAQ. The CDR3 is 16 residues long. V was shortened by 2 bases and J by 1 base, with 14 bases between the two germline ends. The CDR3 coding sequence is TGTGCCAGCAGCTTAAGTATTGCCAGGCCGAACACTGAAGCTTTCTTT. Translation gives CASSLSIARPNTEAFF.

This clonotype came up a few times. The rearrangement links TRBV29-1 to TRBJ2-7; perhaps D is TRBD1 or TRBD2 (6 bases each). Per germline, CDR1 SQVTM and CDR2 ANQGSEA. Trimming shortened V by 4 bases and J by 3 bases, and 19 bases separated the two germline ends. The CDR3 has 15 amino acids. CDR3 sequence: CSVGILGGQYYEQYF. CDR3 DNA sequence: TGCAGCGTTGGAATCTTGGGGGGCCAATACTACGAGCAGTACTTC.

This clonotype was found a few times. The gene calls are TRBV27 and TRBJ1-5, with 8 bases lining up with TRBD1. V was pared by 7 bases and J by 0 bases, with 11 bases of the junction left unmatched. Germline CDR1 and CDR2: MNHEY and SMNVEV (reference sequence). This CDR3 spans 17 amino acids. CDR3 sequence reads: CASNTVQGDVSNQPQHF. DNA for the CDR3: TGTGCCAGCAATACCGTACAGGGGGATGTTAGCAATCAGCCCCAGCATTTT.

This rearrangement joins TRBV2 to TRBJ1-6, with unresolved D. Trimming removed 5 bases at V and 0 bases at J, with 11 bases between. Per germline, CDR1 SNHLY and CDR2 FYNNEI. The CDR3 has 16 residues. The CDR3 DNA is TGTGCCAGCAGTCTCAGAGAAAGCTCCTATAATTCACCCCTCCACTTT. Protein sequence: CASSLRESSYNSPLHF. The full variable domain, in which reference TRBV2 and TRBJ1-6 provide the parts outside the CDR3, is EPEVTQTPSHQVTQMGQEVILRCVPISNHLYFYWYRQILGQKVEFLVSFYNNEISEKSEIFDDQFSVERPDGSNFTLKIRSTKLEDSAMYFCASSLRESSYNSPLHFGNGTRLTVT.

The sample holds many counts of this clonotype. This chain links TRBV28 with TRBJ2-3, with unresolved D. In germline, CDR1 is MDHEN, CDR2 SYDVKM. V dropped 6 bases and J dropped 5 bases, with 6 bases sitting between them. The CDR3 runs to 11 residues. The DNA of the CDR3 is TGTGCCAGCAGCGAACGAGATACGCAGTATTTT. This gives the protein CASSERDTQYF.

This chain connects TRBV6-5 to TRBJ1-1; D uncertain. The germline V gene encodes CDR1 MNHEY and CDR2 SVGAGI. The CDR3 consists of 14 residues. Trimming removed 4 bases from V and 0 bases from J, with 9 bases in between. In DNA, the CDR3 is TGTGCCAGCAGTTTGGGCGACATGAACACTGAAGCTTTCTTT. The encoded protein is CASSLGDMNTEAFF.

The V gene is TRBV7-9, the J gene TRBJ2-3; possible D gene TRBD2, 5 bases. Trimming shortened V by 3 bases and J by 2 bases, and 12 bases separated the two germline ends. The CDR3 totals 15 residues. CDR1 SEHNR and CDR2 FQNEAQ come from the germline V gene (reference sequence). This CDR3 reads CASSFWVTNTDTQYF. Written as DNA, the CDR3 is TGTGCCAGCAGCTTTTGGGTGACTAACACAGATACGCAGTATTTT.

This clonotype was counted only a few times. The chain joins TRBV5-1 to TRBJ1-1; 7 bases are shared with TRBD1. Trimming took 3 bases from V and 4 from J; bases not matched to a gene: 3. CDR3 length equals 13 residues. CDR1 is SGHRS, CDR2 YFSETQ, per germline. The CDR3 nucleotides read TGCGCCAGCAGCTGGGGACAGATCACTGAAGCTTTCTTT. This encodes CASSWGQITEAFF.

As DNA, the CDR3 is TGTGCCAGCAGCTTAGCGCACAGGCAGAACTATGGCTACACCTTC. The encoded protein is CASSLAHRQNYGYTF. The V gene is TRBV7-2, the J gene TRBJ1-2, with a possible D match to TRBD1 (5 bases). Trimming removed 0 bases from V and 2 bases from J, with 10 bases in between. Germline lookup yields CDR1 SGHTA and CDR2 FQGNSA. The CDR3 spans 15 residues. Full variable domain (remainder filled in from reference TRBV7-2 and TRBJ1-2): GAGVSQSPSNKVTEKGKDVELRCDPISGHTALYWYRQSLGQGLEFLIYFQGNSAPDKSGLPSDRFSAERTGGSVSTLTIQRTQQEDSAVYLCASSLAHRQNYGYTFGSGTRLTVV.

Only a few counts were recorded for this clonotype. The gene calls are TRBV28 and TRBJ1-5; perhaps TRBD1 as D (5 bases). The germline gives CDR1 MDHEN, CDR2 SYDVKM. The CDR3 runs to 14 residues. V was clipped by 6 bases and J by 5 bases, with 14 bases between them. The CDR3 sequence: CASRGGLKDQPQHF. CDR3 bases: TGTGCCAGCAGGGGGGGACTGAAAGATCAGCCCCAGCATTTT.

This clonotype has a count of ten or more. The chain employs TRBV28 and TRBJ2-3, with D possibly matching TRBD2 (6 bases). V was cut by 3 bases and J by 0 bases, with 10 bases left in between. Germline CDR1 reads MDHEN; CDR2 reads SYDVKM. The CDR3 has 15 residues. The DNA of the CDR3 is TGTGCCAGCAGTTTTGGCGGGGTCAGCACAGATACGCAGTATTTT. This sequence encodes CASSFGGVSTDTQYF.

The chain employs TRBV7-8 and TRBJ2-7, with TRBD1 matching 9 bases. CDR3 length: 15 residues. V shed 4 bases, J shed 2 bases, and the junction held 6 bases outside the gene matches. Germline CDR1 and CDR2: SGHVS and FQNEAQ. The CDR3: CASSSRGQGPYEQYF. The CDR3 bases are TGTGCCAGCAGCTCCCGAGGACAGGGGCCCTACGAGCAGTACTTC.

This rearrangement joins TRBV28 to TRBJ1-5; D is possibly TRBD1 (6 bases). From germline, CDR1 is MDHEN and CDR2 SYDVKM. The CDR3 totals 13 residues. V lost 6 bases and J 4 bases, leaving 10 bases between the germline ends. CDR3: CASRDTGNQPQHF. The CDR3 DNA sequence: TGTGCCAGCAGGGACACAGGGAATCAGCCCCAGCATTTT.

The rearrangement links TRBV5-5 to TRBJ1-5; no firm D call. V was trimmed by 2 bases and J by 0 bases, leaving 9 bases between them. Germline loops: CDR1 SGHKS, CDR2 YYEKEE (reference sequence). The length of the CDR3 is 15 residues. The CDR3 DNA is TGTGCCAGCAGCTTTATGTGGAATAGCAATCAGCCCCAGCATTTT. Its translation is CASSFMWNSNQPQHF.

V gene TRBV14 combines with J gene TRBJ2-2; 9 positions match TRBD1. This CDR3 comprises 15 residues. Trimming removed 2 bases from V and 5 bases from J; junction bases left unmatched: 3. The germline V gene encodes CDR1 SGHDN and CDR2 FVKESK. CDR3 nucleotide sequence: TGTGCCAGCAGCCAAACAGGGGGCTTTACCGGGGAGCTGTTTTTT. This gives the protein CASSQTGGFTGELFF.

The chain joins TRBV28 to TRBJ2-2; tentative D call: TRBD2 (7 bases). Germline values: CDR1 MDHEN, CDR2 SYDVKM. Trimming removed 3 bases at V and 1 base at J, with 15 bases between. The CDR3 loop spans 17 amino acids. CDR3 protein: CASSFHAGALNTGELFF. The CDR3 DNA reads as TGTGCCAGCAGTTTTCACGCGGGGGCGTTGAACACCGGGGAGCTGTTTTTT.

V gene TRBV10-3 combines with J gene TRBJ1-5; D gene ambiguous. Germline CDR1 and CDR2: ENHRY and SYGVKD. V was trimmed by 5 bases and J by 0 bases, leaving 11 bases between them. CDR3 length: 15 residues. CDR3 nucleotides: TGTGCCATCAGTAGAGGACGGTATAGCAATCAGCCCCAGCATTTT. It yields the protein CAISRGRYSNQPQHF.

The chain employs TRBV29-1 and TRBJ2-7; 9 bases match TRBD1. The CDR3 is 14 amino acids. J lost 3 bases, V lost 6 bases, and 9 bases had no gene match. Germline V gene data show CDR1 as SQVTM and CDR2 as ANQGSEA. The CDR3 sequence is CSVPRTGVIYEQYF. In DNA form, the CDR3 reads TGCAGCGTCCCAAGGACAGGGGTTATCTACGAGCAGTACTTC.

This clonotype was detected once. V usage is TRBV28 and J usage is TRBJ2-7; D possibly matches TRBD1 or TRBD2 (5 bases each). The V end lost 8 bases, the J end lost 2 bases, and 16 bases lay between the germline ends. The V gene's germline CDR1 is MDHEN and CDR2 SYDVKM. The CDR3 has 14 amino acids. CDR3 coding DNA: TGTGCCAGCGCCGAGAGGGGCATAACCTACGAGCAGTACTTC. Translated: CASAERGITYEQYF. Complete variable domain (other parts from reference TRBV28 and TRBJ2-7): DVKVTQSSRYLVKRTGEKVFLECVQDMDHENMFWYRQDPGLGLRLIYFSYDVKMKEKGDIPEGYSVSREKKERFSLILESASTNQTSMYLCASAERGITYEQYFGPGTRLTVT.

This clonotype appeared a few times. The chain is built from TRBV6-1 and TRBJ2-7; 10 bases agree with TRBD2. This CDR3 has 17 amino acids. Germline loops: CDR1 MNHNS, CDR2 SASEGT. Trimming cost V 10 bases and J 4 bases; bases outside gene matches: 19. CDR3 in DNA: TGTGCCACCAAGAGGTGGGCGGCTAGCGGGAGTACTTACGAGCAGTACTTC. Protein product: CATKRWAASGSTYEQYF.

This clonotype has a count of ten or more. The chain has TRBV7-2 and TRBJ2-1; 12 positions match TRBD2. CDR3 length: 15 amino acids. V trimming: 5 bases; J trimming: 5 bases; junction bases outside the gene matches: 4. Germline CDR1 reads SGHTA; CDR2 reads FQGNSA. CDR3 protein: CASSARLAGDNEQFF. CDR3 nucleotides: TGTGCCAGCAGCGCCCGACTAGCGGGGGACAATGAGCAGTTCTTC.

This clonotype was seen a handful of times. This may arise from a read error, as a much more abundant clone is one base away. The chain is built from TRBV7-2 and TRBJ1-5; 8 bases line up with TRBD1. The CDR3 is made up of 15 amino acids. Germline V gene lookup returns CDR1 SGHTA and CDR2 FQGNSA. CDR3 amino acids: CANSLSGQGGQPQHF. CDR3 in DNA: TGTGCCAACAGCCTCTCCGGACAGGGTGGGCAGCCCCAGCATTTT.

This chain joins TRBV7-9 and TRBJ2-1; 7 bases match TRBD1. The trim removed 5 bases at V and 1 base at J, leaving 5 bases unmatched. Germline V gives CDR1 SEHNR, CDR2 FQNEAQ (reference sequence). The CDR3 covers 15 residues. The chain's CDR3 is CASSDRVGSYNEQFF. CDR3 sequence (DNA): TGTGCCAGCAGCGACAGGGTGGGGTCCTACAATGAGCAGTTCTTC.

This chain uses TRBV7-6 with TRBJ1-2; no reliable D call. Germline V gene sequence: CDR1 SGHVS, CDR2 FNYEAQ. Trimming stripped 5 bases from V and 4 bases from J, with 17 bases between. This CDR3 is built from 15 residues. CDR3 sequence: CASSLPPPGSYGYTF. In DNA form, the CDR3 reads TGTGCCAGCAGCCTACCCCCCCCGGGCTCCTATGGCTACACCTTC.

This clonotype was seen many times. This chain connects TRBV7-2 to TRBJ2-7; no firm D call. In germline, CDR1 is SGHTA, CDR2 FQGNSA. This CDR3 is 14 amino acids long. V lost 3 bases and J lost 0, with 9 bases in between. DNA for the CDR3: TGTGCCAGCAGCTTTCAGGTAGCCTCCTACGAGCAGTACTTC. It encodes CASSFQVASYEQYF.